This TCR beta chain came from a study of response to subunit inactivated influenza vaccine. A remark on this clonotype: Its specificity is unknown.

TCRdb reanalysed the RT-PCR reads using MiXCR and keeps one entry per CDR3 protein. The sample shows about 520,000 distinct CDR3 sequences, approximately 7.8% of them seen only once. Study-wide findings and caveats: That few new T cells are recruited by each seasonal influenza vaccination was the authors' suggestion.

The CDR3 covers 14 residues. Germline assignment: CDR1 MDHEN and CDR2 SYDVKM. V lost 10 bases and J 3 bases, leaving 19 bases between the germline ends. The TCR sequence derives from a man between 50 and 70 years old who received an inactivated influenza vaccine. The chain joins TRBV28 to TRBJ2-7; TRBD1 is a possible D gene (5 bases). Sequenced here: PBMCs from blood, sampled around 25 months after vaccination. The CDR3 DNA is TGTGCCACCGATGGGGCTGGCCGGAGCTACGAGCAGTACTTC. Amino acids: CATDGAGRSYEQYF.